Listed below are T cell receptor beta chains from one sample, sequenced in a study of blood T cell repertoires in COVID-19. The repertoire was sequenced with immunoSEQ multiplex PCR; TCRdb's copy has only in-frame clones and lacks some. The sample yields 95,000 to 150,000 clones, 85% to 90% seen once. Sample: peripheral blood. The receptors come from a woman of 80 years or more with acute or convalescent COVID-19. Both conserved end residues are part of each CDR3. A D gene is named only where the DNA matches it firmly. The size of a clone is reported for some rows only, either as once, few or many, or as a class for expanded clones.

J: TRBJ1-2
size: NA
D: NA
V: TRBV12-5
CDR3: CASGSGYGYTF
DNA: TGTGCTAGTGGTTCCGGCTATGGCTACACCTTC

J: TRBJ1-4
size: once
D: NA
V: TRBV23-1
CDR3: CASSLRGELFF
DNA: TGCGCCAGCAGTCTTCGCGGGGAACTGTTTTTT

J: TRBJ1-5
size: NA
D: NA
V: TRBV3-1/TRBV3-2
CDR3: CASSQSRNQPQHF
DNA: TGTGCCAGCAGCCAGTCCCGGAATCAGCCCCAGCATTTT

J: TRBJ1-6
size: NA
D: NA
V: TRBV4-1
CDR3: CASSRRTELNSPLHF
DNA: TGCGCCAGCAGCCGCCGGACAGAATTAAATTCACCCCTCCACTTT

J: TRBJ2-5
size: once
D: NA
V: TRBV5-6
CDR3: CASSKRGQETQYF
DNA: TGTGCCAGCAGCAAAAGGGGGCAAGAGACCCAGTACTTC

J: TRBJ2-2
size: NA
D: NA
V: TRBV5-1
CDR3: CASSLGFGGFDTGELFF
DNA: TGCGCCAGCAGCTTGGGTTTCGGCGGTTTTGACACCGGGGAGCTGTTTTTT

J: TRBJ1-2
size: NA
D: TRBD1
V: TRBV4-2
CDR3: CASSQVSDRGHYGYTF
DNA: TGTGCCAGCAGCCAAGTCTCGGACAGGGGACACTATGGCTACACCTTC

J: TRBJ1-1
size: NA
D: NA
V: TRBV18
CDR3: CASSKETTGSEAFF
DNA: TGTGCCAGCTCGAAGGAGACTACAGGGTCTGAAGCTTTCTTT

J: TRBJ2-1
size: NA
D: NA
V: TRBV5-1
CDR3: CASTPRQGIYNEQFF
DNA: TGCGCCAGCACACCCCGGCAGGGCATTTACAATGAGCAGTTCTTC

J: TRBJ2-5
size: NA
D: TRBD2
V: TRBV5-3
CDR3: CATSSQAGGQGQETQYF
DNA: TGTGCCACATCCTCCCAAGCGGGGGGTCAGGGCCAAGAGACCCAGTACTTC

J: TRBJ1-2
size: many
D: NA
V: TRBV28
CDR3: CASREGHRVYGYTF
DNA: TGTGCCAGCAGAGAGGGTCACAGGGTATATGGCTACACCTTC

J: TRBJ2-1
size: NA
D: TRBD2
V: TRBV19
CDR3: CASIAVVAGGLGEQFF
DNA: TGTGCCAGTATCGCAGTAGTCGCGGGGGGGCTTGGTGAGCAGTTCTTC

J: TRBJ1-5
size: NA
D: NA
V: TRBV2
CDR3: CASSDSGIRGQPQHF
DNA: TGTGCCAGCAGTGATTCAGGGATTCGTGGTCAGCCCCAGCATTTT

J: TRBJ1-1
size: NA
D: TRBD1
V: TRBV18
CDR3: CASSPTAQGDTEAFF
DNA: TGTGCCAGCTCACCCACGGCTCAGGGGGACACTGAAGCTTTCTTT

J: TRBJ1-1
size: NA
D: NA
V: TRBV19
CDR3: CASKGGHRITEAFF
DNA: TGTGCCAGTAAGGGAGGACATAGGATCACTGAAGCTTTCTTT

J: TRBJ2-3
size: NA
D: TRBD1
V: TRBV7-9
CDR3: CASSLHFRTGADTQYF
DNA: TGTGCCAGCAGCCTCCACTTCCGGACAGGGGCAGATACGCAGTATTTT

J: TRBJ1-1
size: many
D: NA
V: TRBV9
CDR3: CASSVQGGTEAFF
DNA: TGTGCCAGCAGCGTACAAGGAGGCACTGAAGCTTTCTTT

J: TRBJ2-2
size: NA
D: NA
V: TRBV6-5
CDR3: CASQHRDTGELFF
DNA: TGTGCCAGCCAACACAGGGACACCGGGGAGCTGTTTTTT

J: TRBJ2-1
size: NA
D: NA
V: TRBV6-2/TRBV6-3
CDR3: CASSYSVGLYNEQFF
DNA: TGTGCCAGCAGTTACAGCGTGGGTTTATACAATGAGCAGTTCTTC

J: TRBJ1-6
size: NA
D: TRBD1
V: TRBV27
CDR3: CASSLQGGNSPLHF
DNA: TGTGCCAGCAGTTTACAGGGGGGCAATTCACCCCTCCACTTT

J: TRBJ1-1
size: NA
D: TRBD1
V: TRBV19
CDR3: CASKDRGGTEAFF
DNA: TGTGCCAGTAAGGACAGGGGCGGGACTGAAGCTTTCTTT

J: TRBJ2-2
size: NA
D: TRBD1
V: TRBV7-3
CDR3: CASSFTGGANTGELFF
DNA: TGTGCCAGCAGCTTTACAGGGGGCGCGAACACCGGGGAGCTGTTTTTT

J: TRBJ2-5
size: NA
D: NA
V: TRBV15
CDR3: CATSRDQASRETQYF
DNA: TGTGCCACCAGCAGAGATCAAGCATCCAGGGAGACCCAGTACTTC

J: TRBJ1-4
size: NA
D: TRBD1
V: TRBV19
CDR3: CASCGDRGNEKLFF
DNA: TGTGCCAGTTGTGGGGACAGGGGTAATGAAAAACTGTTTTTT

J: TRBJ2-1
size: NA
D: TRBD2
V: TRBV5-1
CDR3: CASSLARLAGSYNEQFF
DNA: TGCGCCAGCAGCTTGGCCCGACTAGCGGGGTCCTACAATGAGCAGTTCTTC

J: TRBJ1-2
size: NA
D: NA
V: TRBV5-1
CDR3: CASSLGLINAANYGYTF
DNA: TGCGCCAGCAGCTTGGGCCTGATTAATGCGGCTAACTATGGCTACACCTTC

J: TRBJ2-2
size: once
D: NA
V: TRBV6-4
CDR3: CASSMDFHGELFF
DNA: TGTGCCAGCAGTATGGACTTTCACGGGGAGCTGTTTTTT

J: TRBJ1-6
size: NA
D: NA
V: TRBV5-1
CDR3: CASSDSEHSPLHF
DNA: TGCGCCAGCAGCGACTCTGAGCACTCACCCCTCCACTTT

J: TRBJ1-2
size: NA
D: NA
V: TRBV3-1/TRBV3-2
CDR3: CASSQGVTSSYGYTF
DNA: TGTGCCAGCAGCCAAGGAGTTACGAGTAGCTATGGCTACACCTTC

J: TRBJ1-3
size: NA
D: TRBD1
V: TRBV4-1
CDR3: CASSATGLGNTIYF
DNA: TGCGCCAGCTCGGCGACAGGGTTGGGAAACACCATATATTTT

J: TRBJ1-2
size: NA
D: NA
V: TRBV7-8
CDR3: CASSVSGTTYGYTF
DNA: TGTGCCAGCAGCGTATCCGGGACAACCTATGGCTACACCTTC

J: TRBJ1-1
size: few
D: NA
V: TRBV12-3/TRBV12-4
CDR3: CASSWLDYKAFF
DNA: TGTGCCAGCAGTTGGCTTGATTATAAAGCTTTCTTT

J: TRBJ2-3
size: NA
D: NA
V: TRBV7-3
CDR3: CASSLRGSLDTQYF
DNA: TGTGCCAGCAGCCTGCGGGGTTCGTTGGATACGCAGTATTTT

J: TRBJ1-1
size: NA
D: TRBD1
V: TRBV5-1
CDR3: CASSLGTGVTEAFF
DNA: TGCGCCAGCAGCTTGGGGACAGGGGTCACTGAAGCTTTCTTT

J: TRBJ2-2
size: NA
D: NA
V: TRBV25-1
CDR3: CASSSRGGAGELFF
DNA: TGTGCCAGCAGCTCACGTGGAGGGGCCGGGGAGCTGTTTTTT

J: TRBJ1-5
size: NA
D: NA
V: TRBV2
CDR3: CASSAGQGQPQHF
DNA: TGTGCCAGCAGCGCAGGACAAGGTCAGCCCCAGCATTTT

J: TRBJ2-6
size: NA
D: NA
V: TRBV11-2
CDR3: CASSLRGGANVLTF
DNA: TGTGCCAGCAGCTTAAGGGGCGGGGCCAACGTCCTGACTTTC

J: TRBJ1-1
size: NA
D: TRBD1
V: TRBV5-1
CDR3: CASSLDLRGRSSNTEAFF
DNA: TGCGCCAGCAGCTTGGATCTCAGGGGGCGAAGTTCGAACACTGAAGCTTTCTTT

J: TRBJ1-1
size: NA
D: NA
V: TRBV6-6
CDR3: CASSYGFGAVAFF
DNA: TGTGCCAGCAGTTACGGATTCGGTGCGGTGGCTTTCTTT

J: TRBJ2-7
size: NA
D: TRBD2
V: TRBV19
CDR3: CASSTYSGSSYEQYF
DNA: TGTGCCAGTAGTACTTATAGCGGGAGCTCCTACGAGCAGTACTTC

J: TRBJ2-1
size: NA
D: TRBD1
V: TRBV29-1
CDR3: CSGDGDRGYNEQFF
DNA: TGCAGCGGAGATGGGGACAGGGGGTACAATGAGCAGTTCTTC